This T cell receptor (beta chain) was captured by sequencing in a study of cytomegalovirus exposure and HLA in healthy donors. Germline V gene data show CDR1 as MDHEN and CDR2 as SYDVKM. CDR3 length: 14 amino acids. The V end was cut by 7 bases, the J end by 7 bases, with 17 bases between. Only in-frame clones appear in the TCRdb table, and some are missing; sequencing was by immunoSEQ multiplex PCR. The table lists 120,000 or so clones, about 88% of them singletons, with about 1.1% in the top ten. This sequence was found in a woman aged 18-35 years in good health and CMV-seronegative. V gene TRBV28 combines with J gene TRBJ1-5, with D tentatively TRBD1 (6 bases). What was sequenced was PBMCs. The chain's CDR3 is CASTLTGGRQPQHF. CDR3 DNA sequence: TGTGCCAGCACCTTGACAGGCGGTAGGCAGCCCCAGCATTTT.